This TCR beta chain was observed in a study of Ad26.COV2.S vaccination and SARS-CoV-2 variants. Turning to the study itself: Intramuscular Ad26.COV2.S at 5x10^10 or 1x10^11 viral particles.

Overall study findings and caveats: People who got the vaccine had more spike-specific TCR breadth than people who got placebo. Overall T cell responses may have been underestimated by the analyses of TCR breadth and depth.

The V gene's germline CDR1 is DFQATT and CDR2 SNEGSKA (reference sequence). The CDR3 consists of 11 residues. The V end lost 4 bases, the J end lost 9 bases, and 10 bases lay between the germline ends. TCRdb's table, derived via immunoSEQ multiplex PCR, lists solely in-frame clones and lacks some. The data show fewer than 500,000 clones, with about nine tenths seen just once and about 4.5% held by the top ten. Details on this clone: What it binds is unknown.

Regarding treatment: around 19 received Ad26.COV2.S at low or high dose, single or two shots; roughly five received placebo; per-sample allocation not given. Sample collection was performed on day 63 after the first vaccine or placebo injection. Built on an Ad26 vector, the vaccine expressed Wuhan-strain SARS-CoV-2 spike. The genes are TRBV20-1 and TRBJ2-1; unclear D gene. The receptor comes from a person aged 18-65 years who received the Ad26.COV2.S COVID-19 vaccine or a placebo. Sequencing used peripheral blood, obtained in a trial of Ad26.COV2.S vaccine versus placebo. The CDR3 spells CSAMEPGEQFF. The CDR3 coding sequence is TGCAGTGCTATGGAACCTGGTGAGCAGTTCTTC.